The T cell receptor (beta chain) described here comes from a study of blood T cell repertoires in COVID-19. The overall study: The United States, Italy and Spain were the sources of the acute and convalescent COVID-19 samples. PBMCs, B-cell-depleted T cells, or T cells provided the cDNA or gDNA that made up the material.

Original processing notes: The authors estimated nucleated cell counts from reference gene primer amplification. The table came from immunoSEQ multiplex PCR; TCRdb's copy has only in-frame clones and leaves some out. The V and J calls and clone size come from that table; D and trimming were worked out from the DNA. The sample lists some 260,000 clones, approximately 91% occurring once. There are 12 residues in the CDR3. Per the germline V gene, CDR1 is GTSNPN and CDR2 is SVGIG (reference sequence). Germline trimming cut 7 bases from V and 8 bases from J; bases unmatched to any gene: 8. Sample: peripheral blood. The chain is built from TRBV30 and TRBJ2-1; 7 nucleotides match TRBD2. The sequence was collected from a woman in her thirties or forties who had recovered from COVID-19. CDR3 loop: CASGEGMYEQFF. CDR3 DNA: TGTGCCTCGGGGGAGGGCATGTATGAGCAGTTCTTC. The full variable domain, its missing parts supplied by reference TRBV30 and TRBJ2-1, is SQTIHQWPATLVQPVGSPLSLECTVEGTSNPNLYWYRQAAGRGLQLLFYSVGIGQISSEVPQNLSASRPQDRQFILSSKKLLLSDSGFYLCASGEGMYEQFFGPGTRLTVL.